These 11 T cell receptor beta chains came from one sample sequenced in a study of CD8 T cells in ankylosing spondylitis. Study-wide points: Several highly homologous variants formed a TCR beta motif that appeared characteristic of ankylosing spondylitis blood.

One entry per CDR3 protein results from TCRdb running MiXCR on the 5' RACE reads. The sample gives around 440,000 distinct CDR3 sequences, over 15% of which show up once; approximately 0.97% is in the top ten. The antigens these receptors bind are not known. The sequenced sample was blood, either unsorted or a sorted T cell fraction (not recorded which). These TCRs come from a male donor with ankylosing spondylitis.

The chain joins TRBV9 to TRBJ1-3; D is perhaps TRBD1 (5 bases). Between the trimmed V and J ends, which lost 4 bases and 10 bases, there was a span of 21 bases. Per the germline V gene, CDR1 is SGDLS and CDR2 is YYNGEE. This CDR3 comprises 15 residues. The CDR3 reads CASSPTSGGSITIYF. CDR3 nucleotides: TGTGCCAGCAGCCCTACCTCTGGGGGGTCGATAACCATATATTTT. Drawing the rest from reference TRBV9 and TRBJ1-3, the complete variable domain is DSGVTQTPKHLITATGQRVTLRCSPRSGDLSVYWYQQSLDQGLQFLIQYYNGEERAKGNILERFSAQQFPDLHSELNLSSLELGDSALYFCASSPTSGGSITIYFGEGSWLTVV.

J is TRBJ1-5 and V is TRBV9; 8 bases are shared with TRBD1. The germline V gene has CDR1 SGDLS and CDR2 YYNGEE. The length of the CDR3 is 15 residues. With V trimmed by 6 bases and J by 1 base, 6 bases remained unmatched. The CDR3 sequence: CASNRGGGSNQPQHF. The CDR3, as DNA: TGTGCCAGCAACAGGGGGGGGGGCAGCAATCAGCCCCAGCATTTT.

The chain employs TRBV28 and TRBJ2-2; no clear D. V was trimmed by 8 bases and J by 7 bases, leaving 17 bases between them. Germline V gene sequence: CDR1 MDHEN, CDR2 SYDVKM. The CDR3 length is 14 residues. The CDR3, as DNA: TGTGCCAGCCGGTTGGACCCAGCAAGCGGGGAGCTGTTTTTT. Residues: CASRLDPASGELFF.

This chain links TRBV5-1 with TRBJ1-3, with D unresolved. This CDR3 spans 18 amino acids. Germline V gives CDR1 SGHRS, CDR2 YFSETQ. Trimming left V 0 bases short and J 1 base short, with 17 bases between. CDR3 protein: CASSLGSNYRPSGNTIYF. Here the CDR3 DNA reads TGCGCCAGCAGCTTGGGCAGTAATTACCGCCCGTCTGGAAACACCATATATTTT.

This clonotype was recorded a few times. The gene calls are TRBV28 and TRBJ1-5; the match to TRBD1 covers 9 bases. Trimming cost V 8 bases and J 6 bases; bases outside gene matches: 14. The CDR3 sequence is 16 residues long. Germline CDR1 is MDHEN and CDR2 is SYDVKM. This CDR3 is CASHPLGTGKGQPQHF. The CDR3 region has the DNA TGTGCCAGCCATCCCTTAGGGACAGGGAAGGGTCAGCCCCAGCATTTT.

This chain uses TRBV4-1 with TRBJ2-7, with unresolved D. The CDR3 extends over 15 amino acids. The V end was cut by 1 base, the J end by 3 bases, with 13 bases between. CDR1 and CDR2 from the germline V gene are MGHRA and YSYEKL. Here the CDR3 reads CASSQGSGPLYEQYF. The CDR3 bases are TGCGCCAGCAGCCAAGGATCAGGTCCTCTCTACGAGCAGTACTTC.

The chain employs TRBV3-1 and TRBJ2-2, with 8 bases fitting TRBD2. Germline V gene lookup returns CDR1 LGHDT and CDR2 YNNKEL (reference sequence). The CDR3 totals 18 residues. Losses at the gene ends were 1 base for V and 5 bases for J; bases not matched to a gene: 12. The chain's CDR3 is CASSQVLGAGGRTGELFF. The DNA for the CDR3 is TGTGCCAGCAGCCAAGTTCTTGGGGCGGGGGGCAGAACCGGGGAGCTGTTTTTT.

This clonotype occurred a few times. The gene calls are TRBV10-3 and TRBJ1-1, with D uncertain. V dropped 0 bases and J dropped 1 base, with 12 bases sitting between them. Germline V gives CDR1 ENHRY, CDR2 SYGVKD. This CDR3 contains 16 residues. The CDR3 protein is CAISESRLSGNTEAFF. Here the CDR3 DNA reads TGTGCCATCAGTGAGTCAAGGTTGTCGGGGAACACTGAAGCTTTCTTT.

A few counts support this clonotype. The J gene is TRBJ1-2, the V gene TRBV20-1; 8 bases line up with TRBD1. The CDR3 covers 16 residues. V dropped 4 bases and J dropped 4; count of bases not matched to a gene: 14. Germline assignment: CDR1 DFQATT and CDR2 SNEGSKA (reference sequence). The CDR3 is CSAIEQGGTRGYGYTF. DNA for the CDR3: TGCAGTGCTATCGAACAGGGGGGAACACGAGGCTATGGCTACACCTTC.

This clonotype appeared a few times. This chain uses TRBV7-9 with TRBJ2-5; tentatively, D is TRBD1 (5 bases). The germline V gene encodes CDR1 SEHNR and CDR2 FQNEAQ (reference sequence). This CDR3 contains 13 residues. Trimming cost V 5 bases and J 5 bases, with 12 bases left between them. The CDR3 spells CASSTTGRETQYF. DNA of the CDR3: TGTGCCAGCAGCACCACAGGTCGGGAGACCCAGTACTTC.

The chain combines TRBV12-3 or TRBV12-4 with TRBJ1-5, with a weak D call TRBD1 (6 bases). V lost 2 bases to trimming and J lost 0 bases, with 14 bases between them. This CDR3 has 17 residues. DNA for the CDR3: TGTGCCAGCAGTTTAAGTGGCACAGGGTTTAGCAATCAGCCCCAGCATTTT. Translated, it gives CASSLSGTGFSNQPQHF.